This entry describes one T cell receptor (beta chain). Only a few counts were recorded for this clonotype. There is no known antigen for this receptor. Per-base quality was not reported, and no clone a single base away is much larger than it. CDR1 LGHNA and CDR2 YSLEER were looked up in the germline V gene. The junction shows trimming of 2 bases on V and 4 bases on J, plus 12 bases between the germline ends. Counted from cysteine to phenylalanine, this CDR3 has 14 amino acids. The only DNA kept is the CDR3, 42 bases in frame from the first base. According to the study, the label for this sample's treatment or condition signals: live attenuated yellow fever vaccine strain. At each blood-draw timepoint, two biological replicates of bulk PBMCs were obtained. PBMCs were isolated from peripheral blood using a standard Ficoll-Paque protocol. RNA was extracted with TriZol from bulk PBMCs, CD4 and CD8 fractions, and dextramer-positive and dextramer-negative fractions.

Synthesis of TCR cDNA relied on 5'RACE template switching, a step that introduced a universal primer site along with unique molecular identifiers. Priming of cDNA synthesis was performed from both the TCR alpha and TCR beta constant segments. Two PCR steps were used to amplify libraries, with sample barcodes and sequencing adapters being added in the second step. Sequencing of libraries was done on Illumina HiSeq 2500 (2x100 bp) or NovaSeq (2x150 bp). The authors' analysis ran thus. Demultiplexing of reads and collapsing into UMI consensus sequences were performed with MIGEC, and V(D)J alignment was carried out with MiXCR. Using edgeR on replicate PBMC samples, clonotypes were called vaccine-responding if FDR was below 0.01 and the log2 fold change was above 5 up to day 15. CD4 or CD8 identity was assigned to each bulk clonotype according to whether the clonotype was present at higher abundance in the sequenced CD4 repertoire or the sequenced CD8 repertoire. The public sequencing data were trimmed at Q25 with fastp and processed into clonotypes with MiXCR by TCRdb, which kept only in-frame beta chains. For every CDR3 protein sequence, its rows merge into one entry that carries the most common genes and DNA. Clone size and V and J calls follow TCRdb, not the original study. This sample comprises 450,000 to 550,000 distinct CDR3 sequences, roughly 19% of them detected only once. 14% of the sample comes from the top ten.

The data were taken from a study of T cells after yellow fever vaccination (dated by TCRdb to about 2019). Background for the entire study: The SMART-Seq v4 Ultra Low Input RNA kit was used to prepare libraries from fractions with low cell numbers. Bulk TCR alpha and beta repertoires were sequenced longitudinally to track T-cell clones before and after primary and booster YFV17D yellow fever vaccination. Two healthy male donors, one aged 18 to 30 and one aged 30 to 40 years, made up the cohort. Blood was drawn at multiple timepoints before and after primary and secondary immunization, with bulk PBMC replicates and cell subsets isolated. The research as a whole found: The secondary T-cell response was found to be weaker but faster than the primary response, with a peak reached on day 5 rather than on day 15. Because the study included only two donors, the extent to which the findings can be generalized is limited. A small share of clonotypes occurred in both CD4 and CD8 compartments, likely arising from convergent recombination. Most clones expanded after primary vaccination (approximately 96% of CD4 and 80% to 90% of CD8) were re-detected after the booster, suggesting that broad memory maintenance occurred. Computational filtering was required because FACS-sorted repertoires could contain abundant contaminating clonotypes from the bulk population.

The rearranged segments are TRBV4-3 and TRBJ2-7, with the identity of the D gene unclear. This TCR came from a man aged 30 to 45 who received the YFV17D yellow fever vaccine. Sequenced material: PBMCs, taken 15 days after the yellow fever booster vaccination. The nucleotide sequence reads as follows: TGCGCCAGCAGCCAATACACTACTAATTACGAGCAGTACTTC. The resulting protein is CASSQYTTNYEQYF.